This T cell receptor (beta chain) was obtained from a study of blood T cell repertoires in COVID-19. Study in general: The United States, Italy and Spain were the sources of the acute and convalescent COVID-19 samples. Nucleic acid was either cDNA or gDNA, and it came from T cells, B-cell-depleted T cells, or PBMCs.

As processed by the authors: Reference gene primer amplification yielded estimated nucleated cell counts. Assay used: immunoSEQ multiplex PCR; TCRdb lists only in-frame clones, some missing. Clonal size and the V and J genes are those of that table, whereas D and trimming came from the DNA. This table has approximately 120,000 clones, around 80% appearing once. V shed 2 bases and J shed 6 bases, with 19 bases lying between them. This CDR3 is 16 amino acids long. Germline-derived CDR1 and CDR2 are MDHEN and SYDVKM. Material: peripheral blood. The TCR originated in a human donor in a cohort sampled during active or convalescent COVID-19. This chain connects TRBV28 to TRBJ1-1; maybe TRBD1 (5 bases). CDR3 nucleotides: TGTGCCAGCAGTTTAAAGTTCGGGCAGGGCTGGGCTGAAGCTTTCTTT. Protein product: CASSLKFGQGWAEAFF.